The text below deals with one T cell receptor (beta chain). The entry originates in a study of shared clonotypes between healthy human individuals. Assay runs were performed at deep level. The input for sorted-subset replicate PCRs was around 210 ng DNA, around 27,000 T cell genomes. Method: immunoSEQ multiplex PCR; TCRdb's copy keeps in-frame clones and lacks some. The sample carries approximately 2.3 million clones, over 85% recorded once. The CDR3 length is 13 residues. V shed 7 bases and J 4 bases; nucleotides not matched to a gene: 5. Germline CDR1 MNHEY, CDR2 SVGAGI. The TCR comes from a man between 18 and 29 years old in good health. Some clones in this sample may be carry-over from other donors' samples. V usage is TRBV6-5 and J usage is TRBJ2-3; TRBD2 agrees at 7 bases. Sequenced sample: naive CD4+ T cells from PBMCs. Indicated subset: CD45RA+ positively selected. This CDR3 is CASTGLGADTQYF. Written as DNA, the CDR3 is TGTGCCAGCACCGGACTAGGTGCAGATACGCAGTATTTT.